This TCR beta chain was sequenced during a study of T-cell reconstitution after alpha-beta-depleted transplantation in children. Researchers prepared the TCRbeta library using unique molecular identifiers, the study reports. A single record per CDR3 protein comes from TCRdb applying MiXCR to the PCR reads. The table records some 590,000 distinct CDR3 sequences, about 10% of them present only once. V lost 6 bases and J lost 1, with 14 bases in between. CDR3 length: 15 residues. This clonotype was recorded at least ten times. The receptor was isolated from a human donor who donated a stem cell graft to a child with acute myeloid leukemia. The sequencing here drew on PBMCs from the stem cell graft donor, taken from the stem cell graft. The rearrangement joins TRBV12-3 or TRBV12-4 to TRBJ2-3; D gene ambiguous. CDR3 DNA: TGTGCCAGCAGCAGGACCCCTCGGGGCACAGATACGCAGTATTTT. Amino acid sequence: CASSRTPRGTDTQYF.